This T cell receptor (beta chain) is from a study of OX40 agonist ivuxolimab in advanced cancers. Autoimmune disease history or systemic immunosuppression meant exclusion. Profiled with immunoSEQ multiplex PCR; TCRdb holds only in-frame clones, not every one. In the table there are 55,000 to 70,000 clones, around 84% of which are singletons. Germline CDR1 and CDR2: MDHEN and SYDVKM. The CDR3 is made up of 17 amino acids. The V end lost 2 bases, the J end lost 3 bases, and 17 bases lay between the germline ends. Findings and caveats of the study: Relative to CD4+, CD8+ T cells held more expanded clones on average. A proportion of nonresponders additionally exhibited low normalized T-cell clonal expansion. The CD4+ and CD8+ T cells in the blood had expanded clonally by week 6 at 0.1 to 3.0 mg/kg.

A note on this clone: Its antigen is not known.

This TCR was sampled from an adult with an advanced solid tumor such as melanoma, head and neck, liver or kidney cancer. The sample here was CD4+ or CD8+ T cells sorted from blood, taken in a trial of the OX40 agonist ivuxolimab. V gene TRBV28 combines with J gene TRBJ2-1, with D perhaps assigned TRBD1 or TRBD2 (6 bases each). The CDR3 sequence is CASSLTPGAGIYNEQFF. The CDR3 DNA reads TGTGCCAGCAGTTTAACCCCAGGGGCGGGAATCTACAATGAGCAGTTCTTC.